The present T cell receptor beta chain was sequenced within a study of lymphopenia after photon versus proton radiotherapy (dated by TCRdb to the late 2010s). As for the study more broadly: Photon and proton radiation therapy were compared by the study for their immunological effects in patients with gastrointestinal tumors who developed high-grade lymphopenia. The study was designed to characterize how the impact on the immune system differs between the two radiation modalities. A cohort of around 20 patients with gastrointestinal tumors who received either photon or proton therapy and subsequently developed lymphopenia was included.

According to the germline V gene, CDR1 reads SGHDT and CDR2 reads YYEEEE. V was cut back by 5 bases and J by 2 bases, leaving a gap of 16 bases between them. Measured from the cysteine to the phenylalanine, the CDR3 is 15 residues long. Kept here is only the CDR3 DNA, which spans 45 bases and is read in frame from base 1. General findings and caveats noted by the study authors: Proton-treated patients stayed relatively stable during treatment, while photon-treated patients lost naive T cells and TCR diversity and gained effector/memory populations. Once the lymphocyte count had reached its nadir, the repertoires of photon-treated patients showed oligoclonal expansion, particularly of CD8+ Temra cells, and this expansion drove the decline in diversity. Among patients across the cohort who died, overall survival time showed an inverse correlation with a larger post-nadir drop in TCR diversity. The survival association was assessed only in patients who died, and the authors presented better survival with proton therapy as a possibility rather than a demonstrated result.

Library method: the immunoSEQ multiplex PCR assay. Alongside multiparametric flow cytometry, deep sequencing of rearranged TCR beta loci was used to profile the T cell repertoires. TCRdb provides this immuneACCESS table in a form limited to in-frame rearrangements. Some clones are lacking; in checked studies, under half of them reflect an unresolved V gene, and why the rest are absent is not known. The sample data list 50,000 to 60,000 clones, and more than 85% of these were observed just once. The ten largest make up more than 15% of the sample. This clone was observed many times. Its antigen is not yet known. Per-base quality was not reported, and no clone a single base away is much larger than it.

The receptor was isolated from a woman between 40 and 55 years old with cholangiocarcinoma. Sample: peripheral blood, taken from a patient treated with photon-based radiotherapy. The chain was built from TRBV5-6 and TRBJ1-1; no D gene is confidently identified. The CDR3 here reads CASSSLGQRNTEAFF. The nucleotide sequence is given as TGTGCCAGCAGTTCCTTAGGGCAGAGAAACACTGAAGCTTTCTTT. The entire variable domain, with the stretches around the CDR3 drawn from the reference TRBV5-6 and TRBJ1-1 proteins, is DAGVTQSPTHLIKTRGQQVTLRCSPKSGHDTVSWYQQALGQGPQFIFQYYEEEERQRGNFPDRFSGHQFPNYSSELNVNALLLGDSALYLCASSSLGQRNTEAFFGQGTRLTVV.